This T cell receptor (beta chain) was identified in a study of blood T cell repertoires in COVID-19. Across the study: Sample material is recorded as cDNA or gDNA derived from T cells, B-cell-depleted T cells, or PBMCs.

The CDR3 spans 15 residues. Per germline, CDR1 SQVTM and CDR2 ANQGSEA. The V gene end was trimmed by 3 bases and the J gene end by 8 bases; junction bases not matched to a gene: 8. Libraries were prepared by immunoSEQ multiplex PCR; TCRdb keeps only in-frame clonotypes and omits some of them. The table includes about 130,000 clones, 86% detected once. What was sequenced was peripheral blood. The V call is TRBV29-1, the J call TRBJ2-1; TRBD2 matches at 12 bases. This TCR came from a human donor in a cohort sampled during active COVID-19. CDR3 in DNA: TGCAGCGTTGAGTGGGGACTAGCGGGTGGCTATGAGCAGTTCTTC. Protein product: CSVEWGLAGGYEQFF.